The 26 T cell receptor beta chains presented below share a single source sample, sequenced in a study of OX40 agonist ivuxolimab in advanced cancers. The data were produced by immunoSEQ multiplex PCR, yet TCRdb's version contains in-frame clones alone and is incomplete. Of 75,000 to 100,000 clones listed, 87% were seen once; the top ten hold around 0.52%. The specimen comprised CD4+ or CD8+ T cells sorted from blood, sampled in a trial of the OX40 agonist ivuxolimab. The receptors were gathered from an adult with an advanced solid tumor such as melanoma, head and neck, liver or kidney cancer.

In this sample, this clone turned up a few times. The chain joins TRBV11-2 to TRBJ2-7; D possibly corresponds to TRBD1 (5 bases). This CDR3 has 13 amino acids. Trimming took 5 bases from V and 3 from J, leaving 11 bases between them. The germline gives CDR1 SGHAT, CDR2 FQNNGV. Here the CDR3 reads CASSPRTFYEQYF. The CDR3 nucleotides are TGTGCCAGCAGCCCAAGGACATTCTACGAGCAGTACTTC.

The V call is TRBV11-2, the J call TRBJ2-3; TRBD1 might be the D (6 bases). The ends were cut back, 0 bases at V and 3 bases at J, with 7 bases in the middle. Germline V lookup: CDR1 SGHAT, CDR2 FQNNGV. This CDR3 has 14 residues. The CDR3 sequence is CASSLDQGTDTQYF. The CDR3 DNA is TGTGCCAGCAGCTTAGACCAGGGGACAGATACGCAGTATTTT.

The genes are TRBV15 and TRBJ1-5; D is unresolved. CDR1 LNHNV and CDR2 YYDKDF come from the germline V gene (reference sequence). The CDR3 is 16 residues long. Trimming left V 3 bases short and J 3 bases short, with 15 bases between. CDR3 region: CATSRDGPRNNQPQHF. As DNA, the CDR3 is TGTGCCACCAGCAGGGACGGGCCACGAAACAATCAGCCCCAGCATTTT.

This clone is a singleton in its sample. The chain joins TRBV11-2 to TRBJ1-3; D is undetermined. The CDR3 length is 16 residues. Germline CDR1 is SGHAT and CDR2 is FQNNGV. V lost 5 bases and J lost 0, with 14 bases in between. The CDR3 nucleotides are TGTGCCAGCAGCCCCCCTCAGGTATTCTCTGGAAACACCATATATTTT. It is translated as CASSPPQVFSGNTIYF.

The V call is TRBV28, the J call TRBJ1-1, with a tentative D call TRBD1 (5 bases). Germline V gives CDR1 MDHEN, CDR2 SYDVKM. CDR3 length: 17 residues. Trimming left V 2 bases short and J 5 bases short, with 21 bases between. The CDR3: CASSLGAPGGLGTEAFF. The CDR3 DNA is TGTGCCAGCAGTTTAGGGGCTCCGGGCGGGCTTGGGACTGAAGCTTTCTTT.

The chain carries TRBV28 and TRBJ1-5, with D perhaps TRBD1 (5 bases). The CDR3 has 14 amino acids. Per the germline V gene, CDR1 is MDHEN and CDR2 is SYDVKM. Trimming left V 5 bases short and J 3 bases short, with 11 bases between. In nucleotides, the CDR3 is TGTGCCAGCAGTCGGGACTGGCTCAATCAGCCCCAGCATTTT. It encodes CASSRDWLNQPQHF.

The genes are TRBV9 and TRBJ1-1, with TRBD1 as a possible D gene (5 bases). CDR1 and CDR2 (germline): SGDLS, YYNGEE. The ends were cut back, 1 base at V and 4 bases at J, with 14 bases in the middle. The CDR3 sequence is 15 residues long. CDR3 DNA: TGTGCCAGCAGCGTAAGCAGGGTGGGTGGCACTGAAGCTTTCTTT. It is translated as CASSVSRVGGTEAFF.

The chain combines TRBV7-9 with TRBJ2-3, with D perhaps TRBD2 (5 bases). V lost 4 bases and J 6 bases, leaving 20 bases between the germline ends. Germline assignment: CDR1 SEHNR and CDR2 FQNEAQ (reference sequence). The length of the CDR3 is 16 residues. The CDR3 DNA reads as TGTGCCAGCAGCTCGGGGTTAGCCCTACCCAGTGATACGCAGTATTTT. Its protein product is CASSSGLALPSDTQYF.

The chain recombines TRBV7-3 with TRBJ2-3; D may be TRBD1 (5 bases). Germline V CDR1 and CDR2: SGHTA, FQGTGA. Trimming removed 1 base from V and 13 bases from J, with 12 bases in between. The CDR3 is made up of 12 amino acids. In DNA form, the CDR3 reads TGTGCCAGCAGCTTAAATCAGGGAATTAAGTATTTT. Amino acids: CASSLNQGIKYF.

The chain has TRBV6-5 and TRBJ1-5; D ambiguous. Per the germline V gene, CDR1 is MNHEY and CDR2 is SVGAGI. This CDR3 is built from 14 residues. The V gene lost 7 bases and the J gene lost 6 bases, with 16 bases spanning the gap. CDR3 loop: CASKPLRLGQPQHF. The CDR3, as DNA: TGTGCCAGCAAACCCCTTAGGTTGGGTCAGCCCCAGCATTTT.

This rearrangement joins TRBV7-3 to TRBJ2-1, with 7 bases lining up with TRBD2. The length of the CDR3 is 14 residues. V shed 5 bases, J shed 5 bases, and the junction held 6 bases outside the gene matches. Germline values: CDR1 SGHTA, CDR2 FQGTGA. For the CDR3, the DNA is TGTGCCAGCAGCCCGCGGGGGTCACACAATGAGCAGTTCTTC. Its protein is CASSPRGSHNEQFF.

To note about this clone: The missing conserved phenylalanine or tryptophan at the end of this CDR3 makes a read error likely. CDR3 protein: CASSNTAGSPLHL. The DNA of the CDR3 is TGTGCCAGCAGCAACACCGCTGGGTCACCCCTCCACCTT. The J gene is TRBJ1-6, the V gene TRBV7-3; D remains ambiguous. The germline gives CDR1 SGHTA, CDR2 FQGTGA. This CDR3 has 13 amino acids. Trimming shortened V by 5 bases and J by 10 bases, and 12 bases separated the two germline ends.

The CDR3, as DNA: TGCGCCAGCAGCCAAGATCGCCGACAGGGCTACACCTTC. This codes for CASSQDRRQGYTF. This chain connects TRBV4-3 to TRBJ1-2; a possible D gene is TRBD1 (5 bases). This CDR3 comprises 13 residues. V was shortened by 0 bases and J by 8 bases, with 10 bases between the two germline ends. Germline assignment: CDR1 LGHNA and CDR2 YSLEER.

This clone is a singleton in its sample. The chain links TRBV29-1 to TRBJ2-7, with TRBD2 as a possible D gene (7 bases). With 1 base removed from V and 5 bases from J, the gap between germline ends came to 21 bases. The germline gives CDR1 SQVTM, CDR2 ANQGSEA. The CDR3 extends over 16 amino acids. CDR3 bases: TGCAGCGTTGAAGGGCCCGCCGAGGGGGGGTTTGACGAGCAGTACTTC. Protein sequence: CSVEGPAEGGFDEQYF.

CDR3 bases: TGTGCCAGCGCCAGGGCGGGCGGGTATGGCTACACCTTC. Residues: CASARAGGYGYTF. The rearrangement uses TRBV6-5 and TRBJ1-2; D possibly corresponds to TRBD1 (5 bases). V lost 8 bases to trimming and J lost 5 bases, with 15 bases between them. The CDR3 totals 13 residues. Germline loops: CDR1 MNHEY, CDR2 SVGAGI.

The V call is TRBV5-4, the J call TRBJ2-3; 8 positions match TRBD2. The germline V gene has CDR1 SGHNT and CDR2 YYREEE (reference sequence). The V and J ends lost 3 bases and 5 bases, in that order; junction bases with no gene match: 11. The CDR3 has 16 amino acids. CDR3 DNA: TGTGCCAGCAGCTCAGCCACTAGCGGCGCTAGAGATACGCAGTATTTT. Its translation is CASSSATSGARDTQYF.

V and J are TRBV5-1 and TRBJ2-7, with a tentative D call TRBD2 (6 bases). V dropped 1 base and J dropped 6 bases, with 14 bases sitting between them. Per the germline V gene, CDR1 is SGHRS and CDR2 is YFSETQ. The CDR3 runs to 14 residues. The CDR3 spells CASSLWGELGEQYF. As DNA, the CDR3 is TGCGCCAGCAGCTTGTGGGGGGAACTGGGCGAGCAGTACTTC.

CDR3 nucleotides: TGTGCCAGCAGCTTGCCGGGGGCAAGCTCCTACGAGCAGTACTTC. The encoded protein is CASSLPGASSYEQYF. The chain has TRBV5-8 and TRBJ2-7, with D possibly being TRBD1 or TRBD2 (6 bases each). The length of the CDR3 is 15 residues. With 1 base removed from V and 0 bases from J, the gap between germline ends came to 11 bases. Germline CDR1 reads SGHTS; CDR2 reads YDEGEE.

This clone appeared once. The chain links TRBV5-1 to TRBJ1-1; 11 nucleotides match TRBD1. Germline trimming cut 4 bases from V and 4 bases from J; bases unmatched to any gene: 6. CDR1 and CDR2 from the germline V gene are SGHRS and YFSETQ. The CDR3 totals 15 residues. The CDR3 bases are TGCGCCAGCAGCCCGAGGACAGGGGGCGGCACTGAAGCTTTCTTT. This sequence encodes CASSPRTGGGTEAFF.

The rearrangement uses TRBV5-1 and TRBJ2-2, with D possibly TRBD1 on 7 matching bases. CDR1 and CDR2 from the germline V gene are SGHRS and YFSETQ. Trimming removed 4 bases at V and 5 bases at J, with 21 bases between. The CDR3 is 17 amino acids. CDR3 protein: CASSASTSPGGTGELFF. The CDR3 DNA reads TGCGCCAGCAGCGCATCAACTAGCCCAGGGGGAACCGGGGAGCTGTTTTTT.

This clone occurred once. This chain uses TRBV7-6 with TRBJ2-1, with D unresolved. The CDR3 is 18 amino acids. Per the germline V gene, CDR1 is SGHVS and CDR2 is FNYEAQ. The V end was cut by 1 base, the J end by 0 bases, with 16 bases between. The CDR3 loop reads CASSLVWDPADSYNEQFF. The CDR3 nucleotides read TGTGCCAGCAGCTTAGTTTGGGATCCGGCAGACTCCTACAATGAGCAGTTCTTC.

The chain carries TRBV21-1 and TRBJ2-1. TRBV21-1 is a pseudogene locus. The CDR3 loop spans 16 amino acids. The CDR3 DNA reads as TGTGCCAGCAGCAAAGAGGATCCAGCTCTGAGAGCCAAGCAGTTCTTC. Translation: CASSKEDPALRAKQFF.

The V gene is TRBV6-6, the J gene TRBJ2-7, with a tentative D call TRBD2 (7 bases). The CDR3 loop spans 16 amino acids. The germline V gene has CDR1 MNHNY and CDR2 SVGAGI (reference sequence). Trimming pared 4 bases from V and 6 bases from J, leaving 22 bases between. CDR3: CASSSLGGARPGEQYF. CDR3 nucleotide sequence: TGTGCCAGCAGTTCCCTGGGGGGGGCCCGACCCGGCGAGCAGTACTTC.

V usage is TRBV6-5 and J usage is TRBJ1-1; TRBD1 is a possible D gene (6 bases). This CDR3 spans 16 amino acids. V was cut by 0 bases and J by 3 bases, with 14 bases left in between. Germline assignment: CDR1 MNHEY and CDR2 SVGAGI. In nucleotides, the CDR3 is TGTGCCAGCAGTTACTCGGGGGCGCGAATTGACACTGAAGCTTTCTTT. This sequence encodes CASSYSGARIDTEAFF.

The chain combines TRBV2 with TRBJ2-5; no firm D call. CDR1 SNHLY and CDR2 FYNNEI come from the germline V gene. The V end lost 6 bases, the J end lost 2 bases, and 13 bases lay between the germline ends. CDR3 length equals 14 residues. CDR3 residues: CASSLGYTQETQYF. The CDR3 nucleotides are TGTGCCAGCAGCTTAGGATATACTCAAGAGACCCAGTACTTC.

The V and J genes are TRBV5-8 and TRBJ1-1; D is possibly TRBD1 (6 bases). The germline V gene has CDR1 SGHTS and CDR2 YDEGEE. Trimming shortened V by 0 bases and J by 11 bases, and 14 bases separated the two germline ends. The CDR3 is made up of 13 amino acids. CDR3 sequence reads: CASSLGKGGSAFF. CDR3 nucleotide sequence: TGTGCCAGCAGCTTGGGGAAGGGGGGGTCCGCTTTCTTT.